A single sample gave rise to the 20 T cell receptor beta chains below, sequenced in a study of identical twins. MiXCR, run by TCRdb on the 5' RACE reads, gives a single entry per CDR3 protein. The sample records some 330,000 distinct CDR3 sequences, roughly 10% being singletons. Material: naive T cells sorted from blood. The receptors originated from a woman between 45 and 60 years old in good health.

The chain has TRBV7-6 and TRBJ2-3; D possibly corresponds to TRBD1 (5 bases). The germline CDR1 and CDR2 sequences are SGHVS and FNYEAQ. Deletions cut 4 bases from V and 4 bases from J, with 12 bases between. This CDR3 has 14 residues. CDR3 nucleotide sequence: TGTGCCAGCAGCTCCCCTAGGGGCCCAGATACGCAGTATTTT. It translates to CASSSPRGPDTQYF.

The sample holds a few counts of this clonotype. The V call is TRBV20-1, the J call TRBJ2-1; D is uncertain. CDR1 is DFQATT and CDR2 is SNEGSKA in the germline V gene (reference sequence). Deletions cut 6 bases from V and 7 bases from J, with 19 bases between. There are 14 residues in the CDR3. For the CDR3, the DNA is TGCAGTGCCGCTAAACAAACGACGAGGAATGAGCAGTTCTTC. This translates into CSAAKQTTRNEQFF.

This clonotype was detected a few times. V usage is TRBV12-3 or TRBV12-4 and J usage is TRBJ2-7; 8 nucleotides agree with TRBD2. After removal of 6 bases from V and 5 bases from J, the junction contained 9 bases not matched to a gene. This CDR3 has 14 amino acids. CDR3 sequence reads: CASSWGAGGHEQYF. The CDR3 DNA is TGTGCCAGCAGCTGGGGGGCGGGAGGTCACGAGCAGTACTTC.

This clonotype was picked up many times. The chain employs TRBV5-6 and TRBJ2-2, with 10 bases identical to TRBD1. V dropped 5 bases and J dropped 3; count of bases not matched to a gene: 10. CDR3 size: 17 residues. Germline V lookup: CDR1 SGHDT, CDR2 YYEEEE. CDR3 DNA sequence: TGTGCCAGCAGGCCATCGGGACAGGGGCTACACACCGGGGAGCTGTTTTTT. Protein: CASRPSGQGLHTGELFF.

The CDR3 DNA reads TGTGCCAGCAGCGCCCGGGACCTCAGGGGCAATGAGCAGTTCTTC. Translating it yields CASSARDLRGNEQFF. V usage is TRBV11-3 and J usage is TRBJ2-1, with D perhaps matching TRBD1 (6 bases). From germline, CDR1 is SGHNT and CDR2 YENEEA. The CDR3 totals 15 residues. Trimming cost V 5 bases and J 6 bases, with 17 bases left between them.

The chain carries TRBV20-1 and TRBJ2-5; TRBD2 matches 14 bases. CDR1 is DFQATT, CDR2 SNEGSKA, per germline (reference sequence). CDR3 size: 16 residues. The V and J ends lost 0 bases and 4 bases, in that order; junction bases with no gene match: 4. CDR3 bases: TGCAGTGCTAGAGAGACTAGCGGGAGGGTGAGAGAGACCCAGTACTTC. It encodes CSARETSGRVRETQYF.

The sample holds many counts of this clonotype. V and J are TRBV29-1 and TRBJ2-5, with no clear D. The CDR3 has 12 residues. V dropped 4 bases and J dropped 0 bases, with 6 bases sitting between them. Per the germline V gene, CDR1 is SQVTM and CDR2 is ANQGSEA. The CDR3: CSVGGYQETQYF. For the CDR3, the DNA is TGCAGCGTTGGGGGTTACCAAGAGACCCAGTACTTC.

This clonotype was detected only a few times. The rearrangement uses TRBV4-1 and TRBJ1-6, with TRBD1 identical over 8 bases. Trimming took 4 bases from V and 10 from J; bases not matched to a gene: 3. The V gene's germline CDR1 is MGHRA and CDR2 YSYEKL. The CDR3 runs to 13 residues. The CDR3 nucleotides are TGCGCCAGCAGCCCGGACAGGGAATCACCCCTCCACTTT. It specifies CASSPDRESPLHF.

This clonotype was recorded at least ten times. The V call is TRBV20-1, the J call TRBJ2-5, with 7 bases identical to TRBD1. CDR1 is DFQATT, CDR2 SNEGSKA, per germline (reference sequence). The CDR3 consists of 16 residues. The V gene end was trimmed by 0 bases and the J gene end by 1 base; junction bases not matched to a gene: 8. The CDR3 sequence: CSARDNRGRPQETQYF. The CDR3 DNA reads as TGCAGTGCTAGAGATAACAGGGGAAGGCCCCAAGAGACCCAGTACTTC.

The gene calls are TRBV5-1 and TRBJ1-1; D remains ambiguous. Germline values: CDR1 SGHRS, CDR2 YFSETQ. The CDR3 extends over 14 amino acids. V was cut by 4 bases and J by 11 bases, with 21 bases left in between. CDR3 in DNA: TGCGCCAGCAGCGCTGGGGTGATAGGAATGGGGGCTTTCTTT. Translated: CASSAGVIGMGAFF.

This clonotype was seen a few times. J is TRBJ2-1 and V is TRBV12-3 or TRBV12-4; D may correspond to TRBD1 or TRBD2 (6 bases each). The CDR3 totals 14 residues. V was pared by 7 bases and J by 5 bases, with 15 bases between. The CDR3 region is CASTSRGENNEQFF. The CDR3 DNA sequence: TGTGCCAGCACTTCGAGGGGGGAAAACAATGAGCAGTTCTTC.

This rearrangement joins TRBV7-9 to TRBJ2-3; 9 bases are shared with TRBD2. The CDR3 spans 14 residues. V shed 2 bases and J 5 bases; nucleotides not matched to a gene: 2. Germline CDR1 SEHNR, CDR2 FQNEAQ (reference sequence). The CDR3 DNA reads TGTGCCAGCAGCTTATGGACTAGCGAAGATACGCAGTATTTT. Its protein is CASSLWTSEDTQYF.

Ten or more counts support this clonotype. CDR3 sequence: CASSPRGIDTQYF. The CDR3 DNA reads TGTGCCAGCAGCCCCCGAGGGATAGATACGCAGTATTTT. The gene calls are TRBV7-2 and TRBJ2-3, with TRBD2 as a possible D gene (5 bases). CDR3 size: 13 residues. Germline V gene lookup returns CDR1 SGHTA and CDR2 FQGNSA. V was shortened by 5 bases and J by 5 bases, with 11 bases between the two germline ends.

This clonotype was seen a few times. The chain combines TRBV9 with TRBJ2-2, with TRBD1 as a possible D gene (5 bases). V was trimmed by 0 bases and J by 8 bases, leaving 17 bases between them. The length of the CDR3 is 16 residues. Germline V lookup: CDR1 SGDLS, CDR2 YYNGEE. The CDR3 nucleotides are TGTGCCAGCAGCGTAGGGGTTTCCAGGGTGACAGGGGAGCTGTTTTTT. Its translation: CASSVGVSRVTGELFF. The full variable domain, in which reference TRBV9 and TRBJ2-2 provide the parts outside the CDR3, is DSGVTQTPKHLITATGQRVTLRCSPRSGDLSVYWYQQSLDQGLQFLIQYYNGEERAKGNILERFSAQQFPDLHSELNLSSLELGDSALYFCASSVGVSRVTGELFFGEGSRLTVL.

V gene TRBV7-7 combines with J gene TRBJ2-2; D is possibly TRBD1 (6 bases). Per germline, CDR1 SSHAT and CDR2 FNYEAQ (reference sequence). Between the trimmed V and J ends, which lost 10 bases and 0 bases, there was a span of 12 bases. CDR3 size: 14 residues. The CDR3 DNA sequence: TGTGCCATCCGAAGACAGGCGAACACCGGGGAGCTGTTTTTT. It yields the protein CAIRRQANTGELFF. The complete variable domain, with remaining parts taken from reference TRBV7-7 and TRBJ2-2, reads GAGVSQSPRYKVTKRGQDVTLRCDPISSHATLYWYQQALGQGPEFLTYFNYEAQPDKSGLPSDRFSAERPEGSISTLTIQRTEQRDSAMYRCAIRRQANTGELFFGEGSRLTVL.

There are a few counts of this clonotype. The chain has TRBV9 and TRBJ2-4, with D maybe TRBD2 (6 bases). Trimming pared 0 bases from V and 5 bases from J, leaving 15 bases between. The CDR3 has 16 amino acids. Germline CDR1 and CDR2: SGDLS and YYNGEE. CDR3 DNA sequence: TGTGCCAGCAGCGTAGGGGTCGGGAGTATCGAAAACATTCAGTACTTC. The encoded protein is CASSVGVGSIENIQYF. The full variable domain, with the rest looked up from reference TRBV9 and TRBJ2-4, is DSGVTQTPKHLITATGQRVTLRCSPRSGDLSVYWYQQSLDQGLQFLIQYYNGEERAKGNILERFSAQQFPDLHSELNLSSLELGDSALYFCASSVGVGSIENIQYFGAGTRLSVL.

The rearrangement joins TRBV18 to TRBJ2-5, with D maybe TRBD2 (7 bases). This CDR3 is 15 amino acids long. Trimming took 5 bases from V and 1 from J, leaving 14 bases between them. The germline V gene has CDR1 KGHSH and CDR2 LQKENI. CDR3 region: CASSAAGAVQETQYF. CDR3 bases: TGTGCCAGCTCAGCCGCGGGGGCGGTCCAAGAGACCCAGTACTTC.

This clonotype was seen a handful of times. The chain joins TRBV11-2 to TRBJ2-7; D is possibly TRBD1 or TRBD2 (5 bases each). The CDR3 is 15 amino acids. The V and J ends lost 5 bases and 2 bases respectively, with 16 bases between them. Germline assignment: CDR1 SGHAT and CDR2 FQNNGV. The CDR3 DNA reads TGTGCCAGCAGCCGAATCTCAGGGACGGCCTACGAGCAGTACTTC. Its protein is CASSRISGTAYEQYF.

This clonotype was counted a few times. The chain carries TRBV20-1 and TRBJ2-4, with D possibly TRBD2 on 6 matching bases. Per germline, CDR1 DFQATT and CDR2 SNEGSKA (reference sequence). There are 11 residues in the CDR3. Trimming took off 3 bases at V and 11 bases at J, with 11 bases between the two ends. CDR3 bases: TGCAGTGCTAGTTGGGGGGAATTTCAGTACTTC. As protein: CSASWGEFQYF.

The chain combines TRBV5-5 with TRBJ1-1; 7 bases map to TRBD1. This CDR3 has 13 amino acids. The junction had 7 bases not matched to a gene; V was cut back by 0 bases and J by 11 bases. Looked up from germline, CDR1 is SGHKS and CDR2 is YYEKEE (reference sequence). CDR3 sequence (DNA): TGTGCCAGCAGCTTGGATACAGGGGCTATCGCTTTCTTT. It specifies CASSLDTGAIAFF.